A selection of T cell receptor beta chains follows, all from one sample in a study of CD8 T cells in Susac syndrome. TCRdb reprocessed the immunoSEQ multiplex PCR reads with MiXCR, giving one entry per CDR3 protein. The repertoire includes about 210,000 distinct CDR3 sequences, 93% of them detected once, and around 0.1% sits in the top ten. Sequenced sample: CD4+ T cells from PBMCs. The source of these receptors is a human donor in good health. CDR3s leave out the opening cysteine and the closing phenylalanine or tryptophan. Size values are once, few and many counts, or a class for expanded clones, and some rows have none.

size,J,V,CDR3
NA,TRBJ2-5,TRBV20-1,SARDSVGLAGGETQY
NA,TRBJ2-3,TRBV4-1,ASSQEETGAADTQY
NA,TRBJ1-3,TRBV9,ASSARDRVFSGNTIY
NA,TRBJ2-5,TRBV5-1,ASINQWGETQY
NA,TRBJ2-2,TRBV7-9,ASSLRDRDILF
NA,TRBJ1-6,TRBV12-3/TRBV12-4,ASSPPGLSYNSPLH
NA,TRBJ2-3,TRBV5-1,ASSLGPSISTDTQY
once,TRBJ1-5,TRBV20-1,SARDPGQGAQQPQH
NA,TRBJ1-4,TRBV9,ASSALPQGTNEKLF
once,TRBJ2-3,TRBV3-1,ASSLEGLSDTQY
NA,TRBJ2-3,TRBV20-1,SALAVDTQY
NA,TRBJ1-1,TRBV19,ASSRNRGMNTEAF
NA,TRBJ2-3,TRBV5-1,ASSLGIGAFTDTQY
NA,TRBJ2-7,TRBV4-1,ASSQDLTSGSYEQY
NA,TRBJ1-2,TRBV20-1,SASGTAYGYT
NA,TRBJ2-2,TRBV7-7,ASSPDRGTGELF
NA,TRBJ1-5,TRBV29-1,SIDDGSNQPQH
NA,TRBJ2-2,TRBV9,ASTKNQGANTGELF
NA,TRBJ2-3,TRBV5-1,ASSFGNTDTQY
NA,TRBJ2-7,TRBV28,ASSGTAPYEQY
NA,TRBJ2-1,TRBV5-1,ASSLRWDGWI
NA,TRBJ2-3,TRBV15,ATSSPEIGGRPDTQY
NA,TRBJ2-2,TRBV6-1,ASLPIPPDTGELF
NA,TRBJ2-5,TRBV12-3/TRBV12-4,ASSPDLLLAQY
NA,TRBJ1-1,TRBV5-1,ASSFGTGKMNTEAF
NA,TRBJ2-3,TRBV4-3,ASSLLVTDTQY
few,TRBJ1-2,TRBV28,ASSLEGTDYGYT
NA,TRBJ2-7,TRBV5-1,ASRDSFTSDEQY
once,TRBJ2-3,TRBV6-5,ASSYRGGSTDTQY
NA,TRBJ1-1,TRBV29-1,SVATGNTEAF
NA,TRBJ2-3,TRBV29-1,SDRDTRGGTDTQY
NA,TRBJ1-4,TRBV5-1,ASSFQASTNEKLF
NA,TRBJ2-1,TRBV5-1,ASTGDGGLNEQF
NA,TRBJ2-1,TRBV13,ASSPGHTTYNEQF
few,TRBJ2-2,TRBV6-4,ASSRGTANTGELF
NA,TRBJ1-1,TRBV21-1,ASSPGGTGAAEAF
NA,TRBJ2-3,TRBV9,ASSLKDGLTSGGAVL
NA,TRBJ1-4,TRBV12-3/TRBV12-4,ASRPSGALNEKLF
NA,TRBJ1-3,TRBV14,ASRDYGGSGNTIY
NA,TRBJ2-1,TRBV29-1,SVWDRGPYEQF
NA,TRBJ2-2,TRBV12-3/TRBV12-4,ASNPWGTSNTGELF
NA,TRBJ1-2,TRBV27,ASSLRGGFYGYT
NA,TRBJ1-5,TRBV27,ASSLNGKSGPQH
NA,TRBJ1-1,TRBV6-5,ASSFQEIRNTEAF
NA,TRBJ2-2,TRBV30,AWSVRGPGTGELF
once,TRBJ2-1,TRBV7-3,ASSLISTRDEQF
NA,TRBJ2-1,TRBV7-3,ASSPSGYYNEQF
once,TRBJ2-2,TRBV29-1,SVKVLGTGELF
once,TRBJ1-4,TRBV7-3,ASRPMGVGEKLF
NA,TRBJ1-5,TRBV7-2,ASTSAGGTNQPQH
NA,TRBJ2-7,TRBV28,ATARQGSYEQY
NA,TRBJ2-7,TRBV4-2,ASRNTDTYEQY
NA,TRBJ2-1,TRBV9,ASSPGTLGHNEQF
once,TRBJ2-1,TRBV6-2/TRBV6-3,ASSRGTPLAEQF
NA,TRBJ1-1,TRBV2,ASRVYMGNTEAF
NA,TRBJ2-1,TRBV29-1,SARQGPYEQF
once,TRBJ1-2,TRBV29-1,SANRDKDGYT